This T cell receptor beta chain stems from a study of OX40 agonist ivuxolimab in advanced cancers. Baseline was the first blood sampling point, followed by cycle 4 day 1 and cycle 7 day 1. The repertoire was sequenced with immunoSEQ multiplex PCR; TCRdb's copy has only in-frame clones and lacks some. The sample includes roughly 83,000 clones, about 81% of them seen just once. The germline V and J ends were trimmed by 4 bases and 5 bases, with 15 bases remaining between them. Germline CDR1 is SGHNT and CDR2 is YYREEE (reference sequence). The CDR3 has 14 residues. The chain employs TRBV5-4 and TRBJ2-5, with D hard to call. The starting material was CD4+ or CD8+ T cells sorted from blood, obtained in a trial of the OX40 agonist ivuxolimab. The receptor comes from an adult with an advanced solid tumor such as melanoma, head and neck, liver or kidney cancer. CDR3 nucleotides: TGTGCCAGCAGCCCTCGAAGGGCGCGGGAGACCCAGTACTTC. Its translation: CASSPRRARETQYF.